The 19 T cell receptor beta chains given below trace back to one sample, sequenced in a study of CD8 T cells in ankylosing spondylitis. The antigens of these receptors remain unknown. Each CDR3 protein is one row after TCRdb ran MiXCR on the 5' RACE reads. This sample yields hundreds of thousands of distinct CDR3 sequences, of which 10% to 15% are seen a single time; around 6.8% belongs to the top ten. The study's findings and limits: Ankylosing spondylitis blood seemed to carry a telltale TCR beta motif made of fewer than ten highly homologous variants.

Material: blood, either unsorted or a sorted T cell fraction (not recorded which). These receptors all come from a male donor with ankylosing spondylitis.

This chain connects TRBV19 to TRBJ1-5; D is perhaps TRBD1 (5 bases). Germline V CDR1 and CDR2: LNHDA, SQIVND (reference sequence). Trimming cost V 4 bases and J 0 bases, with 13 bases left between them. CDR3 length equals 16 residues. CDR3 protein: CASSTGHARSNQPQHF. The DNA for the CDR3 is TGTGCCAGTAGTACCGGACACGCTCGTAGCAATCAGCCCCAGCATTTT.

The chain combines TRBV10-1 with TRBJ2-5; 9 bases agree with TRBD2. This CDR3 comprises 23 residues. Germline assignment: CDR1 WNHNN and CDR2 SYGVQD (reference sequence). Trimming at V came to 5 bases and at J to 0 bases, leaving 28 bases not matched to a gene. The CDR3 bases are TGCGCCAGCAGTATTAGCGGGAGTGCTTTCGGTCCCTTAAGCCCGAAACACCAAGAGACCCAGTACTTC. As protein: CASSISGSAFGPLSPKHQETQYF.

Regarding this clonotype: One junction end disagrees with the germline gene, perhaps due to a read error. The J gene is TRBJ1-4, the V gene TRBV12-3 or TRBV12-4; 9 nucleotides align to TRBD1. The CDR3 spans 14 residues. The CDR3: CASSLAGQGKKLFF. The DNA of the CDR3 is TGTGCCAGCAGTCTAGCGGGACAGGGAAAAAAACTGTTTTTT.

The genes are TRBV19 and TRBJ2-5; the match to TRBD2 covers 11 bases. Trimming removed 5 bases from V and 1 base from J; junction bases left unmatched: 6. The CDR3 totals 16 residues. Germline V lookup: CDR1 LNHDA, CDR2 SQIVND (reference sequence). The CDR3, as DNA: TGTGCCAGTAGTTTCAGTAGCGGGAGGGCCCAAGAGACCCAGTACTTC. This gives the protein CASSFSSGRAQETQYF.

There are many counts of this clonotype. The chain joins TRBV5-6 to TRBJ2-1, with D perhaps TRBD2 (6 bases). The CDR3 is 18 residues long. V lost 0 bases to trimming and J lost 4 bases, with 20 bases between them. The V gene's germline CDR1 is SGHDT and CDR2 YYEEEE. CDR3 loop: CASSLELAPNTIYNEQFF. Here the CDR3 DNA reads TGTGCCAGCAGCTTGGAACTAGCACCCAACACCATATACAATGAGCAGTTCTTC.

The chain uses TRBV11-2 and TRBJ2-7, with D perhaps matching TRBD1 (6 bases). V was shortened by 1 base and J by 6 bases, with 10 bases between the two germline ends. This CDR3 has 13 amino acids. CDR1 is SGHAT and CDR2 is FQNNGV in the germline V gene. CDR3 DNA sequence: TGTGCCAGCAGCTTAGTAGGGACACCCGAGCAGTACGTC. It encodes CASSLVGTPEQYV.

The chain combines TRBV5-5 with TRBJ2-5; 8 bases match TRBD1. CDR3 length: 15 residues. The ends lost 4 bases at V and 5 bases at J; junction bases unmatched: 10. Germline lookup yields CDR1 SGHKS and CDR2 YYEKEE (reference sequence). The CDR3 loop is CASSRGQGVGETQYF. The CDR3 DNA is TGTGCCAGCAGCCGTGGACAGGGCGTTGGGGAGACCCAGTACTTC.

This clonotype was picked up a small number of times. The rearrangement links TRBV2 to TRBJ2-2; TRBD1 agrees at 7 bases. The CDR3 is made up of 14 amino acids. From germline, CDR1 is SNHLY and CDR2 FYNNEI. Unmatched junction bases numbered 6, after V lost 10 bases and J lost 1 base. The CDR3 region has the DNA TGTGCCACTGGACAGGAGATGAACACCGGGGAGCTGTTTTTT. Its translation: CATGQEMNTGELFF.

This clonotype showed up just a few times. J is TRBJ1-5 and V is TRBV20-1; D may be TRBD1 (5 bases). The germline gives CDR1 DFQATT, CDR2 SNEGSKA (reference sequence). Trimming shortened V by 3 bases and J by 2 bases, and 20 bases separated the two germline ends. This CDR3 is built from 17 residues. CDR3 DNA: TGCAGTGCTAGTATTACCAGTCGGGGCGCGGGCAATCAGCCCCAGCATTTT. The encoded protein is CSASITSRGAGNQPQHF.

The V and J genes are TRBV20-1 and TRBJ2-3; D remains ambiguous. The CDR3 loop spans 13 amino acids. V was trimmed by 4 bases and J by 2 bases, leaving 10 bases between them. The germline V gene encodes CDR1 DFQATT and CDR2 SNEGSKA (reference sequence). The CDR3 sequence is CSAKESYTDTQYF. CDR3 sequence (DNA): TGCAGTGCTAAAGAGAGCTACACAGATACGCAGTATTTT.

The V gene is TRBV3-1, the J gene TRBJ2-1; a possible D gene is TRBD2 (6 bases). CDR3 size: 15 residues. The V gene lost 4 bases and the J gene lost 0 bases, with 10 bases spanning the gap. Germline loops: CDR1 LGHDT, CDR2 YNNKEL (reference sequence). CDR3 amino acids: CASSLKGLSYNEQFF. The DNA for the CDR3 is TGTGCCAGCAGCCTGAAGGGACTCTCCTACAATGAGCAGTTCTTC.

The chain combines TRBV5-1 with TRBJ2-4; TRBD1 or TRBD2 may be the D gene (7 bases each). Trimming stripped 2 bases from V and 7 bases from J, with 13 bases between. The germline V gene has CDR1 SGHRS and CDR2 YFSETQ. The CDR3 covers 14 residues. The CDR3 region is CASSFRQGGNIQYF. CDR3 in DNA: TGCGCCAGCAGCTTTCGACAGGGAGGGAACATTCAGTACTTC. Supplemented by reference TRBV5-1 and TRBJ2-4, the full variable domain reads KAGVTQTPRYLIKTRGQQVTLSCSPISGHRSVSWYQQTPGQGLQFLFEYFSETQRNKGNFPGRFSGRQFSNSRSEMNVSTLELGDSALYLCASSFRQGGNIQYFGAGTRLSVL.

The V gene is TRBV5-1, the J gene TRBJ2-2; D assignment may be TRBD1 or TRBD2 (5 bases each). Trimming removed 4 bases from V and 6 bases from J, with 19 bases in between. CDR3 length: 16 residues. The germline gives CDR1 SGHRS, CDR2 YFSETQ. The chain's CDR3 is CASSPAGGARAGELFF. The CDR3 DNA reads as TGCGCCAGCAGCCCTGCGGGTGGGGCGCGCGCCGGGGAGCTGTTTTTT.

There are many counts of this clonotype. The gene calls are TRBV4-1 and TRBJ2-2, with 7 bases that match TRBD1. The V gene's germline CDR1 is MGHRA and CDR2 YSYEKL. V lost 10 bases to trimming and J lost 4 bases; unmatched junction nucleotides: 9. CDR3 length: 14 amino acids. The CDR3 nucleotides are TGCGCCACAAGGGGGACAGTAACCACCGGGGAGCTGTTTTTT. Translating gives CATRGTVTTGELFF.

This clonotype was observed a few times. This chain links TRBV13 with TRBJ2-1, with 8 bases that match TRBD2. V lost 6 bases to trimming and J lost 0 bases; unmatched junction nucleotides: 7. This CDR3 is 16 amino acids long. CDR1 is PRHDT and CDR2 is FYEKMQ in the germline V gene (reference sequence). The CDR3 region has the DNA TGTGCCAGCAGGCCTCTGAGCGGGAGCTCCTACAATGAGCAGTTCTTC. Translated: CASRPLSGSSYNEQFF.

This clonotype came up a few times. The V and J genes are TRBV27 and TRBJ1-4; no clear D gene. Germline loops: CDR1 MNHEY, CDR2 SMNVEV (reference sequence). This CDR3 region has 14 residues. Deletions cut 6 bases from V and 7 bases from J, with 15 bases between. DNA for the CDR3: TGTGCCAGCAGCCCTTCCGGGTTTGCTGAAAAACTGTTTTTT. Amino acids: CASSPSGFAEKLFF.

The V call is TRBV4-2, the J call TRBJ2-7, with TRBD2 as a possible D gene (6 bases). Germline values: CDR1 LGHNA, CDR2 YNFKEQ. Deletions cut 4 bases from V and 2 bases from J, with 12 bases between. This CDR3 is built from 14 residues. The CDR3 bases are TGTGCCAGCAGCCCCACCGGGGGAGCCTACGAGCAGTACTTC. Translating gives CASSPTGGAYEQYF.

The chain uses TRBV20-1 and TRBJ1-5; D not resolved. Trimming pared 4 bases from V and 8 bases from J, leaving 21 bases between. Germline-derived CDR1 and CDR2 are DFQATT and SNEGSKA (reference sequence). The CDR3 contains 15 residues. CDR3 sequence: CSAKEVSALEEPQHF. CDR3 in DNA: TGCAGTGCTAAGGAGGTTTCGGCCCTAGAGGAGCCCCAGCATTTT.

This clonotype was detected many times. The chain recombines TRBV11-2 with TRBJ2-2, with a weak D call TRBD1 (7 bases). In germline, CDR1 is SGHAT, CDR2 FQNNGV. V lost 5 bases and J 4 bases, leaving 14 bases between the germline ends. The CDR3 totals 15 residues. The CDR3 loop reads CASSPNRGGTGELFF. As DNA, the CDR3 is TGTGCCAGCAGCCCGAACAGGGGAGGCACCGGGGAGCTGTTTTTT.